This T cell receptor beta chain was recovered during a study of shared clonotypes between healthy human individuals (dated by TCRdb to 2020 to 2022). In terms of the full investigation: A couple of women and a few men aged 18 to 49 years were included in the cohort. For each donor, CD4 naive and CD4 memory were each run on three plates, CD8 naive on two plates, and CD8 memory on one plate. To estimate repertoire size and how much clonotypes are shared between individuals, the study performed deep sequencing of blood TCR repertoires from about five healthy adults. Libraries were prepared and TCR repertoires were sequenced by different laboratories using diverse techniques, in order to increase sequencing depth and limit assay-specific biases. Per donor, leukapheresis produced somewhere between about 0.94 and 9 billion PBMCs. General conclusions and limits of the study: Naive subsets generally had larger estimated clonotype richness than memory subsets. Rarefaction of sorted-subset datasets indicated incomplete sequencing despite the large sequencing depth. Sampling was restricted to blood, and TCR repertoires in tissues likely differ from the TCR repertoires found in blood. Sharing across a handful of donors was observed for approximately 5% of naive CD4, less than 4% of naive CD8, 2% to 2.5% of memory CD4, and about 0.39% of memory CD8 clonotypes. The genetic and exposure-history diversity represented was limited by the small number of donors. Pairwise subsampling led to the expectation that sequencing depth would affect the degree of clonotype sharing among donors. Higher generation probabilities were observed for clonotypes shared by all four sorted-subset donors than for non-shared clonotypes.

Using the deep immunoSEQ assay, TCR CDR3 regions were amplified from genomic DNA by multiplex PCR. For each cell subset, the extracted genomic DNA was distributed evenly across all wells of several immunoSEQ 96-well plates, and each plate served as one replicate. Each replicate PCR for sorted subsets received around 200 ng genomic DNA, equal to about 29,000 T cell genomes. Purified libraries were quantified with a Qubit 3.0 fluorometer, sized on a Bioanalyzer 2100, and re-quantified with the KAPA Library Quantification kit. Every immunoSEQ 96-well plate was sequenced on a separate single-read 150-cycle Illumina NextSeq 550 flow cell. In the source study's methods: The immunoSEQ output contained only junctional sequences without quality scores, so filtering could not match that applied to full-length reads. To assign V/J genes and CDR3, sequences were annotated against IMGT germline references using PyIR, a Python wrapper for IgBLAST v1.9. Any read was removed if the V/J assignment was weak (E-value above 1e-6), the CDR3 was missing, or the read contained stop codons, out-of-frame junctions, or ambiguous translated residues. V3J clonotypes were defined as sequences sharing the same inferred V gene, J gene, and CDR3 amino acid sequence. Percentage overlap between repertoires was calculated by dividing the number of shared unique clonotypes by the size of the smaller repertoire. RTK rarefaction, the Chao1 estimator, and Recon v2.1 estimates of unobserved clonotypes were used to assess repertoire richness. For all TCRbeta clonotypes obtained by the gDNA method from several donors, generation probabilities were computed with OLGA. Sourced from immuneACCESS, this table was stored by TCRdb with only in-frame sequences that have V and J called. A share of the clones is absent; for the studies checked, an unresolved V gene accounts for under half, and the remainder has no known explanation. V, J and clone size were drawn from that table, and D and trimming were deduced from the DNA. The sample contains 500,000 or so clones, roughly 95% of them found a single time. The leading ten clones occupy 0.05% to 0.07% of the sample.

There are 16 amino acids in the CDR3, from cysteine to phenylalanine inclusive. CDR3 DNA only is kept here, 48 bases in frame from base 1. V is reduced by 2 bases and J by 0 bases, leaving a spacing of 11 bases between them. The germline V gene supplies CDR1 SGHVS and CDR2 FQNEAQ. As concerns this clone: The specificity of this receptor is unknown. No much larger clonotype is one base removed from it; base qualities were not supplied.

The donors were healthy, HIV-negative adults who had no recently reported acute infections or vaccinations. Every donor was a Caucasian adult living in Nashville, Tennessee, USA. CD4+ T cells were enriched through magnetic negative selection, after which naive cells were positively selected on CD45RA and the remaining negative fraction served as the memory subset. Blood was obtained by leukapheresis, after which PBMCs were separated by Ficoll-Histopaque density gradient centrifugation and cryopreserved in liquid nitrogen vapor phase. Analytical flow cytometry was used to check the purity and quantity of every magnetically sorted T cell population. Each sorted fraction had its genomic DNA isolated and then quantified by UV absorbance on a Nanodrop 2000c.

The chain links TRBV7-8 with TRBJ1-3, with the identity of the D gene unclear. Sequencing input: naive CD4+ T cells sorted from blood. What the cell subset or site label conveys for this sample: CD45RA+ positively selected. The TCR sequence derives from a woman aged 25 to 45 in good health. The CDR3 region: CASSLWQQTSGNTIYF. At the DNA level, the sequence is TGTGCCAGCAGCTTATGGCAGCAAACCTCTGGAAACACCATATATTTT.